Listed below are T cell receptor beta chains from one sample, sequenced in a study of Graves' ophthalmopathy and Graves' hyperthyroidism. Via MiXCR, TCRdb re-called the multiplex PCR reads, giving one row per CDR3 protein. The sample holds 500,000 to 700,000 distinct CDR3 sequences, approximately 22% seen once. Sequencing was carried out using peripheral blood. These receptors were taken from a woman aged 18-29 years with stable Graves' hyperthyroidism. Some clones in this sample may be carry-over from other donors' samples. CDR3s include the opening cysteine and the closing phenylalanine or tryptophan. The D gene is left open where the match is weak. Rows give clone size only sometimes, using once, few, many, or a class for an expanded clone.

clone_size	cdr3_length	v_call	d_call	j_call	cdr3_aa	cdr3_nt
many	14	TRBV28	TRBD1	TRBJ1-2	CASSMTPGQRSYTF	TGTGCCAGCAGTATGACTCCGGGACAGAGGAGCTACACCTTC
many	15	TRBV6-2/TRBV6-3	.	TRBJ1-1	CASSLRSVVGTEAFF	TGTGCCAGCAGTTTGCGATCGGTAGTCGGCACTGAAGCTTTCTTT
many	12	TRBV10-2	.	TRBJ2-2	CASTFNTGELFF	TGCGCCAGCACTTTCAACACCGGGGAGCTGTTTTTT
many	15	TRBV28	TRBD1	TRBJ1-2	CASSLSDRGKGGYTF	TGTGCCAGCAGTTTATCAGACAGGGGAAAAGGGGGCTACACCTTC
.	15	TRBV6-5	.	TRBJ1-2	CASSSGFLSSYGYTF	TGTGCCAGCAGTTCGGGGTTTCTTTCTTCCTATGGCTACACCTTC
.	14	TRBV18	TRBD2	TRBJ2-7	CASSPPISGAEQYF	TGTGCCAGCTCACCACCGATTAGCGGGGCCGAGCAGTACTTC
.	16	TRBV6-2/TRBV6-3	TRBD1	TRBJ1-5	CASTYGDRGSNQPQHF	TGTGCCAGCACCTACGGAGACAGGGGAAGCAATCAGCCCCAGCATTTT
many	14	TRBV20-1	.	TRBJ2-7	CSARAHAINTEQYF	TGCAGTGCTAGGGCCCACGCGATCAACACCGAGCAGTACTTC
many	15	TRBV29-1	.	TRBJ1-3	CSAPGDRGGGNTIYF	TGCAGCGCCCCAGGGGACCGCGGGGGGGGAAACACCATATATTTT
.	15	TRBV28	.	TRBJ1-1	CASSLLWAGDVESFF	TGTGCCAGCAGTTTATTATGGGCGGGGGACGTGGAGTCTTTCTTT
few	16	TRBV14	.	TRBJ2-6	CASSQDTGNGANVLTF	TGTGCCAGCAGCCAAGATACAGGGAATGGGGCCAACGTCCTGACTTTC
.	13	TRBV20-1	.	TRBJ1-1	CSARGVLNTEAFF	TGCAGTGCTAGAGGAGTCTTGAACACTGAAGCTTTCTTT
few	15	TRBV6-1	TRBD1	TRBJ2-7	CASKKWGQGGYEQYF	TGTGCCAGCAAGAAATGGGGACAGGGAGGCTACGAGCAGTACTTC
few	13	TRBV6-2/TRBV6-3	TRBD1	TRBJ2-7	CASSKDRIYEQYF	TGTGCCAGCAGCAAGGACAGGATCTACGAGCAGTACTTC
many	14	TRBV30	.	TRBJ1-5	CAWSVSGTDQPQHF	TGTGCCTGGAGTGTATCGGGCACCGATCAGCCCCAGCATTTT
.	13	TRBV20-1	.	TRBJ2-5	CSASEGALETQYF	TGCAGTGCTAGCGAGGGCGCTTTGGAGACCCAGTACTTC
many	14	TRBV12-3/TRBV12-4	.	TRBJ2-5	CASSLTESQETQYF	TGTGCCAGCAGTTTAACAGAAAGCCAAGAGACCCAGTACTTC
few	15	TRBV9	TRBD1	TRBJ2-3	CASSISGTGRNTQYF	TGTGCCAGCAGCATATCCGGGACAGGGAGGAATACGCAGTATTTT
many	17	TRBV6-5	TRBD1	TRBJ2-7	CASSYPHRDRRTHEQYF	TGTGCCAGCAGTTATCCCCACCGGGACAGAAGAACCCACGAGCAGTACTTC
many	13	TRBV12-3/TRBV12-4	.	TRBJ1-3	CASSHNGGNTIYF	TGTGCCAGCAGTCATAACGGGGGAAACACCATATATTTT
few	16	TRBV5-5	.	TRBJ2-2	CASSLRGPTNTGELFF	TGTGCCAGCAGCTTGCGGGGACCGACGAACACCGGGGAGCTGTTTTTT
many	17	TRBV6-1	.	TRBJ2-5	CASSEVLGAGLQETQYF	TGTGCCAGCAGTGAAGTCTTGGGAGCGGGCCTCCAAGAGACCCAGTACTTC
.	15	TRBV28	TRBD1	TRBJ1-5	CASRTPGQGNQPQHF	TGTGCCAGCAGGACGCCGGGACAGGGAAATCAGCCCCAGCATTTT
many	16	TRBV12-3/TRBV12-4	.	TRBJ2-2	CASSLARALNTGELFF	TGTGCCAGCAGTTTAGCGCGGGCCTTGAACACCGGGGAGCTGTTTTTT
many	15	TRBV12-3/TRBV12-4	TRBD1	TRBJ1-5	CASSQADRENQPQHF	TGTGCCAGCAGTCAGGCGGACAGGGAAAATCAGCCCCAGCATTTT
.	15	TRBV7-2	.	TRBJ2-5	CASGLGGGDGETQYF	TGTGCCAGCGGGCTGGGGGGAGGAGATGGAGAGACCCAGTACTTC
many	13	TRBV7-6	.	TRBJ1-5	CASSPFREQPQHF	TGTGCCAGCAGCCCCTTTAGGGAACAGCCCCAGCATTTT
.	15	TRBV28	.	TRBJ1-3	CASSSTGTSGNTIYF	TGTGCCAGCAGCTCAACAGGGACCTCTGGAAACACCATATATTTT
once	16	TRBV4-1	TRBD2	TRBJ2-5	CASSPEGRGGLETQYF	TGCGCCAGCAGCCCCGAGGGACGGGGGGGCCTCGAGACCCAGTACTTC
many	14	TRBV12-3/TRBV12-4	TRBD1	TRBJ1-2	CASRPDRGLYGYTF	TGTGCCAGCAGACCGGACAGGGGGCTCTATGGCTACACCTTC
many	15	TRBV4-1	TRBD2	TRBJ2-7	CASRLTSGVSYEQYF	TGCGCCAGCAGACTTACTAGCGGGGTATCCTACGAGCAGTACTTC
.	14	TRBV28	.	TRBJ2-5	CASSQGGVEETQYF	TGTGCCAGCAGCCAGGGTGGCGTGGAAGAGACCCAGTACTTC
many	15	TRBV6-5	.	TRBJ1-2	CASSYSIEGAYGYTF	TGTGCCAGCAGTTACTCTATTGAGGGCGCTTATGGCTACACCTTC
many	16	TRBV6-2/TRBV6-3	.	TRBJ1-5	CASRPLRGGSNQPQHF	TGTGCCAGCAGGCCCCTGAGGGGTGGTAGCAATCAGCCCCAGCATTTT
many	14	TRBV6-1	TRBD1	TRBJ1-1	CASRGQGIDTEAFF	TGTGCCAGCAGGGGACAGGGAATAGACACTGAAGCTTTCTTT
.	19	TRBV3-1	.	TRBJ2-7	CASSQSTPFSGQPTGEQYF	TGTGCCAGCAGCCAATCGACGCCCTTTTCAGGACAGCCAACGGGGGAGCAGTACTTC
many	13	TRBV6-5	.	TRBJ1-2	CASGNAFNYGYTF	TGTGCCAGCGGTAACGCCTTTAACTATGGCTACACCTTC
many	16	TRBV7-9	TRBD1	TRBJ2-5	CASSGTGGAGQETQYF	TGTGCCAGCAGCGGGACAGGGGGCGCAGGCCAAGAGACCCAGTACTTC
.	17	TRBV7-6	.	TRBJ2-2	CASVSLATAPNTGELFF	TGTGCCAGCGTATCTCTTGCGACCGCTCCAAACACCGGGGAGCTGTTTTTT
.	14	TRBV6-1	TRBD1	TRBJ2-5	CASSELTGEETQYF	TGTGCCAGCAGTGAACTGACAGGGGAAGAGACCCAGTACTTC
many	14	TRBV11-2	TRBD1	TRBJ1-3	CASSPVRDRRTIYF	TGTGCCAGCAGCCCCGTCCGGGACAGGCGCACCATATATTTT
many	13	TRBV2	.	TRBJ1-1	CASRMGPNTEAFF	TGTGCCAGCAGAATGGGGCCGAACACTGAAGCTTTCTTT
few	13	TRBV4-3	.	TRBJ2-5	CASSQTPEETQYF	TGCGCCAGCAGCCAAACCCCCGAAGAGACCCAGTACTTC
.	15	TRBV7-9	.	TRBJ2-2	CASSSRLLNTGELFF	TGTGCCAGCAGCTCCCGACTACTGAACACCGGGGAGCTGTTTTTT
few	18	TRBV7-3	.	TRBJ2-6	CASSLWSGTLSGANVLTF	TGTGCCAGCAGCCTTTGGTCCGGTACCCTCTCTGGGGCCAACGTCCTGACTTTC
many	15	TRBV19	TRBD1	TRBJ2-4	CASSLQGAAKNIQYF	TGTGCCAGTAGCCTACAGGGGGCGGCCAAAAACATTCAGTACTTC
.	15	TRBV12-3/TRBV12-4	.	TRBJ1-1	CASRPLQTLNTEAFF	TGTGCCAGCAGACCTTTACAGACTTTGAACACTGAAGCTTTCTTT
many	14	TRBV5-1	TRBD1	TRBJ2-7	CASSLTGAIYEQYF	TGCGCCAGCAGCTTGACAGGGGCGATCTACGAGCAGTACTTC
many	18	TRBV7-8	.	TRBJ2-4	CASSPLGLFSLAKNIRYF	TGTGCCAGCAGCCCCCTGGGACTTTTCTCTCTAGCCAAAAACATTCGGTACTTC